This paragraph reports one T cell receptor beta chain. The antigen it recognizes is unknown. Per-base quality was not reported, and no clone a single base away is much larger than it. The sample is drawn from a study of T cell clones after liver transplantation (dated by TCRdb to about 2019). Regarding the study in general: Samples were obtained from ITN030ST, a randomized trial in which withdrawal of immunosuppression was attempted within 2 years of liver transplantation. Tolerance was defined as complete withdrawal of immunosuppression for at least one year without a rise in liver enzymes beyond twice the upper limit of normal. The subjects received no induction therapy and were kept on standard immunosuppression until randomization at 12-24 months post-transplant. The studied cohort comprised 8 liver transplant recipients, 3 classified as tolerant and 5 as non-tolerant. Third party-reactive TCRbeta sequences from pre-transplant MLRs were also identified as an antigen-independent comparator for donor-reactive sequences. Three of the eight recipients were HCV-positive; the others were transplanted for non-autoimmune, non-viral indications. Blood samples were collected pre-transplant, then pre-randomization ahead of withdrawal, and finally post-randomization once withdrawal had either been completed or failed. Donor-reactive T cell clones were identified by TCRbeta sequencing after a pre-transplant mixed lymphocyte reaction and then tracked in post-transplant blood.

Using immunoSEQ, frozen genomic DNA was subjected to high-throughput TCRbeta CDR3 sequencing, a process that included PCR amplification, mapping, bias correction and internal controls. Per the source publication's procedure: Only productive rearrangements were retained, with each unique TCRbeta sequence defined by its CDR3 nucleotide sequence together with its V and J gene. For classification of a sequence as donor-reactive, at least 5-fold expansion in CFSE-low cells relative to unstimulated pre-transplant cells and a frequency of at least 0.01% were required. Per-subject minimum frequency thresholds, based on the lowest-template unstimulated sample, ensured at least 90% detection power. Jensen-Shannon divergence between the top 1000 TCRbeta sequences after and before transplant was used to measure repertoire turnover. Two-sided Fisher's exact tests were used to test for changes in how often donor-reactive sequences were detected. Here the immuneACCESS table is served through TCRdb, limited to in-frame sequences with V and J called. Missing clones are a known gap in these copies; in checked studies unresolved V genes cover under half, and the rest lacks a known reason. V and J calls and clone size are those listed in that table; D and trimming were worked out from the DNA. Here the sample has 35,000 to 45,000 clones; about 82% occur a single time. 2% to 2.5% of the sample is held by the ten biggest clonotypes.

Thawed unstimulated PBMCs were stained for CD3, CD4 and CD8 and FACS-sorted into CD3+CD4+ and CD3+CD8+ populations. All 8 studied subjects were randomized to immunosuppression withdrawal. The Qiagen DNeasy Blood and Tissue Kit was used for isolation of genomic DNA. Results and caveats for the whole study, not just this receptor: Because of small, heterogeneous patient numbers and non-standardized post-transplant time points, the conclusions were only preliminary. Donor-reactive sequences declined more than third party-reactive ones, suggesting partial antigen-specific deletion unrelated to withdrawal success. Low numbers of available donor cells limited the measurable donor-reactive repertoire in two subjects. When repertoire turnover was taken into account, detection of donor-reactive sequences was significantly reduced in 7 of 8 subjects for CD4 and in 8 of 8 subjects for CD8. Because allograft tissue specimens were not available, migration of donor-reactive T cells into the graft, rather than deletion, may have occurred. A significant post-transplant decrease in circulating donor-reactive CD4 TCRbeta sequences was observed in 5 of 8 subjects, irrespective of tolerance or HCV status.

At the junction V is shortened by 2 bases and J by 2 bases, with 11 bases in between. Via the germline V gene (reference sequence), CDR1 is MNHNY and CDR2 SVGAGI. Counted from cysteine to phenylalanine, this CDR3 has 15 amino acids. Only CDR3 DNA remains: 45 bases, in frame from the first base. Sequences were derived from CD4+ T cells from blood, sampled 24 months after liver transplant. The chain joins TRBV6-6 to TRBJ2-3; the D gene is perhaps TRBD1, from 6 matching bases. This TCR was sampled from a human patient who received a liver transplant. Some T cells present after a transplant may be cells of the graft donor. At the DNA level, the sequence is TGTGCCAGCAGTTACGCGGACAGAAACACAGATACGCAGTATTTT. Its protein product is CASSYADRNTDTQYF.